These T cell receptor beta chains were read from a single sample in a study of type 1 and type 2 diabetes patients. Each CDR3 protein gets one entry after TCRdb re-called the multiplex PCR reads with MiXCR. This sample has 250,000 or so distinct CDR3 sequences, with roughly 44% found just once. Sequences were obtained from peripheral blood mononuclear cells (PBMCs). The receptors were gathered from a man aged 18 to 30 with type 2 diabetes. Each CDR3 is given with its conserved first and last residue. A D gene is named only where the DNA matches it firmly. Some rows mark clone size as missing; the rest say once, few, many or name a class of expanded clone.

>-|TRBJ2-1|TRBD2|TRBV25-1
CASSPRGGGNEQFF
TGTGCCAGCAGCCCGCGGGGGGGGGGAAATGAGCAGTTCTTC
>few|TRBJ2-6|-|TRBV2
CASSDRGAAGANVLTF
TGTGCCAGCAGTGACAGAGGGGCGGCTGGGGCCAACGTCCTGACTTTC
>once|TRBJ2-7|-|TRBV19
CASTASGASYEQYF
TGTGCCAGCACTGCGTCGGGGGCGTCCTACGAGCAGTACTTC
>-|TRBJ2-1|TRBD2|TRBV20-1
CSAGGLANEQFF
TGCAGTGCTGGGGGACTAGCGAATGAGCAGTTCTTC
>-|TRBJ2-7|-|TRBV20-1
CSASGILWAAKAFYEQYF
TGCAGTGCTAGCGGGATCCTCTGGGCCGCCAAGGCTTTCTACGAGCAGTACTTC
>-|TRBJ1-2|-|TRBV19
CASSPQGYYGYTF
TGTGCCAGTAGTCCACAGGGCTACTATGGCTACACCTTC
>-|TRBJ2-1|-|TRBV2
CASSWVLSGPGDEQFF
TGTGCCAGCAGTTGGGTTTTGAGTGGACCGGGCGATGAGCAGTTCTTC
>once|TRBJ2-7|-|TRBV28
CASSLLDRSGEQYF
TGTGCCAGCAGTCTCCTCGACAGGTCGGGGGAGCAGTACTTC
>-|TRBJ1-5|-|TRBV30
CAWIKRQSQPQHF
TGTGCCTGGATAAAGCGGCAGAGTCAGCCCCAGCATTTT
>few|TRBJ2-7|-|TRBV19
CASSNRDTWGEQYF
TGTGCCAGTAGTAACCGGGACACCTGGGGCGAGCAGTACTTC
>-|TRBJ1-2|TRBD1|TRBV7-9
CASKTLQGYDPSYGYTF
TGTGCCAGCAAGACTCTACAGGGGTATGATCCCAGCTATGGCTACACCTTC
>-|TRBJ2-1|-|TRBV7-2
CASSLAGTTYNEQFF
TGTGCCAGCAGCCTAGCCGGGACAACCTACAATGAGCAGTTCTTC
>few|TRBJ2-1|-|TRBV6-5
CASMRRNEQFF
TGTGCCAGCATGAGGCGGAATGAGCAGTTCTTC
>-|TRBJ1-1|-|TRBV28
CASSFWERELNTEAFF
-
>-|TRBJ2-7|-|TRBV6-1
CASLRDYEQYF
TGTGCCAGCCTTAGAGACTACGAGCAGTACTTC
>-|TRBJ2-7|TRBD2|TRBV9
CASSDPLSTSGRPYEQYF
TGTGCCAGCAGCGATCCTCTCTCGACTAGCGGGAGGCCCTACGAGCAGTACTTC
>few|TRBJ1-2|TRBD1|TRBV4-1
CASSQGDRDVRGYTF
TGCGCCAGCAGCCAAGGGGACAGGGATGTGCGTGGCTACACCTTC
>few|TRBJ1-2|TRBD1|TRBV10-3
CAISERTGGGYTF
TGTGCCATCAGTGAGAGGACAGGGGGTGGCTACACCTTC
>-|TRBJ2-1|-|TRBV12-3/TRBV12-4
CASSTVDEQFF
TGTGCCAGCAGCACCGTAGATGAGCAGTTCTTC
>few|TRBJ1-1|-|TRBV12-3/TRBV12-4
CASSFQYMNTEAFF
TGTGCCAGCAGTTTTCAATACATGAACACTGAAGCTTTCTTT
>-|TRBJ2-1|-|TRBV6-2/TRBV6-3
CASSEHRGGSYNEQFF
TGTGCCAGCAGTGAACACAGGGGAGGCTCCTACAATGAGCAGTTCTTC
>few|TRBJ2-5|-|TRBV20-1
CSARGDRETQYF
TGCAGTGCTAGAGGGGATCGAGAGACCCAGTACTTC
>-|TRBJ2-7|TRBD2|TRBV7-9
CASSLGGRMSYEQYF
TGTGCCAGCAGCTTGGGAGGGAGAATGTCCTACGAGCAGTACTTC